Many counts were recorded for the clone carrying this T cell receptor beta chain. Its cognate antigen is unknown. The source of the sample is a study of blood T cells in healthy people across ages. General study results and limits: TCR beta diversity was tightly associated with the proportion of naive T cells.

PCR was performed a second time for 7 to 11 cycles using a sample-barcoded 5' primer and a J-beta primer mix. TCRdb reanalysed the 5' RACE reads using MiXCR and keeps one entry per CDR3 protein. This table holds about a million distinct CDR3 sequences, approximately 49% found once. Deletions cut 5 bases from V and 5 bases from J, with 18 bases between. The germline V gene encodes CDR1 SQVTM and CDR2 ANQGSEA. CDR3 size: 14 residues. J is TRBJ2-5 and V is TRBV29-1, with D perhaps matching TRBD2 (6 bases). Sequencing used blood. This receptor was identified in a man aged 25 to 40 in good health. The CDR3 reads CSVQQRLAKETQYF. Here the CDR3 DNA reads TGCAGCGTTCAGCAGCGGCTAGCGAAGGAGACCCAGTACTTC.